A selection of T cell receptor beta chains follows, all from one sample in a study of T cell responses to AZD1222 COVID-19 vaccine. Libraries were prepared by immunoSEQ multiplex PCR; TCRdb keeps only in-frame clonotypes and omits some of them. The sample includes about 130,000 clones, 86% seen only once; the top ten take approximately 20%. Sample: peripheral blood, taken on day 0 of AZD1222 vaccination. These receptors came from an adult in good health. Each CDR3 is given with its conserved first and last residue. Fields, in order: CDR3 length, clone size, V gene, J gene, CDR3 protein. Part of the rows lack a size; the others show once, few, many or a class for expanded clones.

length: 16
size: once
V: TRBV5-1
J: TRBJ1-3
CDR3: CASSLVPGGAGNTIYF

length: 19
size: -
V: TRBV7-9
J: TRBJ2-1
CDR3: CASSLSQATGGSLGYEQFF

length: 15
size: -
V: TRBV2
J: TRBJ1-5
CDR3: CASSKQGATGQPQHF

length: 16
size: -
V: TRBV9
J: TRBJ1-6
CDR3: CASSDTGGAYNSPLHF

length: 14
size: -
V: TRBV4-1
J: TRBJ2-7
CDR3: CASSQDRVRNEQYF

length: 14
size: -
V: TRBV5-1
J: TRBJ2-5
CDR3: CASSSERAQETQYF

length: 13
size: -
V: TRBV3-1/TRBV3-2
J: TRBJ1-3
CDR3: CASSPASGNTIYF

length: 14
size: once
V: TRBV28
J: TRBJ1-1
CDR3: CASRTGGKGTEAFF

length: 14
size: -
V: TRBV5-1
J: TRBJ1-5
CDR3: CASSLDGFNQPQHF

length: 12
size: few
V: TRBV5-1
J: TRBJ1-1
CDR3: CASSLEDREAFF

length: 13
size: few
V: TRBV19
J: TRBJ1-2
CDR3: CASRVQGRYGYTF

length: 14
size: -
V: TRBV7-2
J: TRBJ2-7
CDR3: CASSLDQRGYEQYF

length: 15
size: -
V: TRBV7-8
J: TRBJ1-3
CDR3: CASSQGLNSGNTIYF

length: 16
size: -
V: TRBV6-5
J: TRBJ1-1
CDR3: CASSYSTGSFETEAFF

length: 19
size: -
V: TRBV3-1/TRBV3-2
J: TRBJ2-7
CDR3: CASSQEALLAPSHLYEQYF

length: 14
size: -
V: TRBV10-2
J: TRBJ1-1
CDR3: CASSEQDRNTEAFF

length: 12
size: -
V: TRBV29-1
J: TRBJ2-5
CDR3: CSVGQGSETQYF

length: 12
size: -
V: TRBV11-2
J: TRBJ2-5
CDR3: CASSQSWETQYF

length: 16
size: -
V: TRBV5-4
J: TRBJ2-1
CDR3: CASNPRGGTDYNEQFF

length: 13
size: -
V: TRBV19
J: TRBJ1-2
CDR3: CASSQGSNYGYTF

length: 18
size: -
V: TRBV11-2
J: TRBJ1-5
CDR3: CASSSQGGTQGGYQPQHF

length: 12
size: -
V: TRBV11-2
J: TRBJ1-2
CDR3: CASSLGPSVILF

length: 16
size: -
V: TRBV29-1
J: TRBJ1-1
CDR3: CSVEGEVDRMNTEAFF

length: 14
size: -
V: TRBV19
J: TRBJ2-3
CDR3: CASKEGGSTDTQYF

length: 14
size: -
V: TRBV9
J: TRBJ1-2
CDR3: CASSVVPGRNGYTF

length: 16
size: -
V: TRBV6-2/TRBV6-3
J: TRBJ2-7
CDR3: CASSLIIAGGTYEQYF

length: 14
size: -
V: TRBV10-3
J: TRBJ2-3
CDR3: CAAKGDIRADTQYF

length: 14
size: -
V: TRBV6-6
J: TRBJ2-2
CDR3: CASIGGRSPGELFF

length: 13
size: once
V: TRBV10-2
J: TRBJ2-1
CDR3: CASSERGYNEQFF

length: 15
size: -
V: TRBV15
J: TRBJ1-1
CDR3: CATSSRDSMNTEAFF

length: 14
size: -
V: TRBV2
J: TRBJ1-1
CDR3: CASSVRQQGAEAFF

length: 15
size: -
V: TRBV9
J: TRBJ2-7
CDR3: CASTEGPERSYEQYF

length: 17
size: once
V: TRBV5-4
J: TRBJ1-2
CDR3: CASTRMGGTGNLYGYTF

length: 15
size: once
V: TRBV3-1/TRBV3-2
J: TRBJ1-2
CDR3: CASSHSQYANYGYTF

length: 15
size: many
V: TRBV5-1
J: TRBJ1-6
CDR3: CASSLRTGEGSPLHF

length: 16
size: -
V: TRBV5-1
J: TRBJ1-3
CDR3: CASSGPTGLSGNTIYF

length: 12
size: -
V: TRBV28
J: TRBJ1-2
CDR3: CASSFGVRGYTF

length: 15
size: -
V: TRBV7-6
J: TRBJ2-1
CDR3: CASSLALSSYNEQFF

length: 14
size: -
V: TRBV28
J: TRBJ2-7
CDR3: CASGRSRGGYEQYF

length: 17
size: -
V: TRBV28
J: TRBJ2-7
CDR3: CASSLLGGDLRVAEQYF

length: 14
size: -
V: TRBV18
J: TRBJ2-3
CDR3: CASSPPSGSDTQYF

length: 14
size: -
V: TRBV5-1
J: TRBJ2-7
CDR3: CASSGDGNSYEQYF

length: 16
size: -
V: TRBV5-8
J: TRBJ2-3
CDR3: CASSLGAGGSTDTQYF

length: 15
size: -
V: TRBV4-3
J: TRBJ1-4
CDR3: CASSQATVINEKLFF

length: 13
size: -
V: TRBV6-2/TRBV6-3
J: TRBJ1-4
CDR3: CASSYGSNEKLFF

length: 15
size: -
V: TRBV24-1
J: TRBJ1-4
CDR3: CATSDARALNEKLFF

length: 16
size: -
V: TRBV6-2/TRBV6-3
J: TRBJ2-2
CDR3: CASSYPGQVNTGELFF

length: 13
size: -
V: TRBV11-3
J: TRBJ1-1
CDR3: CASSLTLDSEAFF

length: 20
size: -
V: TRBV4-1
J: TRBJ1-5
CDR3: CASSQDGPPDRGYSNQPQHF

length: 14
size: -
V: TRBV7-9
J: TRBJ1-2
CDR3: CASSPRVAGQRYTF

length: 15
size: -
V: TRBV11-3
J: TRBJ2-7
CDR3: CASSLAPGQIDEQYF

length: 13
size: -
V: TRBV11-2
J: TRBJ1-1
CDR3: CASSLGGRDRAFF

length: 14
size: -
V: TRBV28
J: TRBJ1-2
CDR3: CASSLLRDDYGYTF

length: 15
size: -
V: TRBV2
J: TRBJ2-1
CDR3: CASSEQGGSYNEQFF